The 24 T cell receptor beta chains given below trace back to one sample, sequenced in a study of patients and donors after allogeneic stem cell transplantation. TCRdb re-derived calls from the RT-PCR reads in MiXCR, one entry per CDR3 protein. The sample has some 230,000 distinct CDR3 sequences; 13% to 15% are singletons. Sequences were obtained from blood, either unsorted or a sorted T cell fraction (not recorded which). The receptors were sampled from a human donor who was either an allogeneic HSCT recipient or a stem cell or donor lymphocyte infusion donor (not recorded which). It is not recorded whose cells these are; they may come from a transplant donor.

This clonotype was picked up a small number of times. This chain uses TRBV6-5 with TRBJ2-1, with a tentative D call TRBD2 (6 bases). Trimming shortened V by 4 bases and J by 5 bases, and 21 bases separated the two germline ends. Germline-derived CDR1 and CDR2 are MNHEY and SVGAGI. The CDR3 has 17 amino acids. Here the CDR3 reads CASSSRYRGRGNNEQFF. The CDR3 nucleotides are TGTGCCAGCAGTTCCCGTTATCGTGGTCGGGGGAACAATGAGCAGTTCTTC.

The chain is built from TRBV5-1 and TRBJ2-1; D call uncertain. This CDR3 is 14 amino acids long. Germline V gene sequence: CDR1 SGHRS, CDR2 YFSETQ. V shed 7 bases and J shed 2 bases, with 13 bases lying between them. The CDR3 spells CASRGGSTYNEQFF. The CDR3 DNA follows: TGCGCCAGCCGCGGTGGCAGCACCTACAATGAGCAGTTCTTC.

The sample holds a few counts of this clonotype. The V gene is TRBV7-2, the J gene TRBJ1-5; 9 nucleotides match TRBD1. V shed 5 bases, J shed 4 bases, and the junction held 6 bases outside the gene matches. This CDR3 is 15 amino acids long. Germline assignment: CDR1 SGHTA and CDR2 FQGNSA. The CDR3 coding sequence is TGTGCCAGCAGCCCCATCGGACAGGGGAATCAGCCCCAGCATTTT. This encodes CASSPIGQGNQPQHF.

A few counts support this clonotype. The chain joins TRBV14 to TRBJ1-2; 9 bases are shared with TRBD1. The CDR3 has 15 residues. After removal of 3 bases from V and 2 bases from J, the junction contained 4 bases not matched to a gene. Looked up from germline, CDR1 is SGHDN and CDR2 is FVKESK. In nucleotides, the CDR3 is TGTGCCAGCAGCCACGTCGGACAGGGGAACTATGGCTACACCTTC. Protein: CASSHVGQGNYGYTF.

In this sample, this clonotype turned up many times. The chain uses TRBV7-3 and TRBJ2-1; D gene ambiguous. The germline V gene has CDR1 SGHTA and CDR2 FQGTGA. V dropped 3 bases and J dropped 8 bases, with 11 bases sitting between them. The CDR3 contains 13 residues. CDR3 in DNA: TGTGCCAGCAGCTTGGGTGTGGGCTATGAGCAGTTCTTC. Translating gives CASSLGVGYEQFF.

This clonotype was detected only a few times. This chain connects TRBV20-1 to TRBJ1-4, with D uncertain. This CDR3 region has 12 residues. V was pared by 3 bases and J by 7 bases, with 9 bases between. Germline V gene sequence: CDR1 DFQATT, CDR2 SNEGSKA (reference sequence). The DNA for the CDR3 is TGCAGTGCTAGTGGGATACTTGAAAAACTGTTTTTT. Its protein is CSASGILEKLFF.

This clonotype came up many times. The chain has TRBV6-1 and TRBJ1-1; D unclear. The CDR3 is made up of 13 amino acids. V shed 5 bases and J shed 3 bases, with 10 bases lying between them. CDR1 and CDR2 from the germline V gene are MNHNS and SASEGT. The CDR3 sequence is CASSRGGDTEAFF. The CDR3 DNA sequence: TGTGCCAGCAGTCGCGGCGGAGACACTGAAGCTTTCTTT.

This clonotype came up many times. The chain uses TRBV24-1 and TRBJ2-2, with 7 bases aligning to TRBD1. The J segment lost 8 bases and the V segment lost 0 bases, leaving 8 bases of the junction unmatched. Germline V gene lookup returns CDR1 KGHDR and CDR2 SFDVKD. The CDR3 is made up of 16 amino acids. This chain's CDR3 is CATSDLTRGGRGELFF. CDR3 DNA: TGTGCCACCAGTGATTTGACCCGAGGGGGCCGGGGGGAGCTGTTTTTT.

The genes are TRBV30 and TRBJ2-7; a weak D match, TRBD1 (5 bases). The CDR3 consists of 13 residues. V lost 1 base, J lost 3 bases, and 10 bases lay in between. CDR1 and CDR2 (germline): GTSNPN, SVGIG (reference sequence). For the CDR3, the DNA is TGTGCCTGGAGTGGTGCAGGGAACTACGAGCAGTACTTC. As protein: CAWSGAGNYEQYF.

This clonotype was seen a few times. The chain uses TRBV5-6 and TRBJ1-2, with TRBD1 matching over 7 bases. Germline V CDR1 and CDR2: SGHDT, YYEEEE. CDR3 length: 15 amino acids. J was trimmed by 8 bases and V by 3 bases; bases with no gene match: 13. This CDR3 reads CASSSKGAGERGYTF. In DNA form, the CDR3 reads TGTGCCAGCAGCTCCAAGGGGGCAGGGGAGAGGGGCTACACCTTC.

This clonotype was seen only a few times. The chain employs TRBV12-3 or TRBV12-4 and TRBJ2-1, with 7 bases matching TRBD1. The CDR3 extends over 15 amino acids. V was pared by 5 bases and J by 5 bases, with 9 bases of the junction left unmatched. Here the CDR3 DNA reads TGTGCCAGCAGTCCGACAGGGAGCCTGGACAATGAGCAGTTCTTC. Protein sequence: CASSPTGSLDNEQFF.

The chain is built from TRBV15 and TRBJ1-3; 8 nucleotides line up with TRBD1. CDR1 is LNHNV, CDR2 YYDKDF, per germline (reference sequence). The V gene end was trimmed by 3 bases and the J gene end by 7 bases; junction bases not matched to a gene: 5. The CDR3 runs to 14 residues. The CDR3 spells CATSSDDRGNTIYF. CDR3 sequence (DNA): TGTGCCACCAGCAGTGATGACAGGGGCAACACCATATATTTT.

This clonotype was counted many times. The rearrangement links TRBV9 to TRBJ2-6; D is perhaps TRBD2 (6 bases). The CDR3 has 17 amino acids. Trimming pared 0 bases from V and 0 bases from J, leaving 10 bases between. Germline V gene data show CDR1 as SGDLS and CDR2 as YYNGEE. The CDR3 sequence is CASSVGGVSSGANVLTF. Here the CDR3 DNA reads TGTGCCAGCAGCGTAGGGGGGGTTAGCTCTGGGGCCAACGTCCTGACTTTC.

This clonotype was counted many times. The chain links TRBV29-1 to TRBJ2-7, with 7 bases lining up with TRBD1. V lost 4 bases to trimming and J lost 3 bases; unmatched junction nucleotides: 3. The CDR3 is made up of 12 amino acids. Germline values: CDR1 SQVTM, CDR2 ANQGSEA. The CDR3 here is CSVATGNYEQYF. The DNA for the CDR3 is TGCAGCGTTGCGACAGGGAACTACGAGCAGTACTTC.

The chain uses TRBV20-1 and TRBJ2-5; tentative D call: TRBD1 (6 bases). The V end was cut by 6 bases, the J end by 5 bases, with 19 bases between. This CDR3 comprises 14 residues. CDR1 is DFQATT, CDR2 SNEGSKA, per germline (reference sequence). The CDR3: CSARRPGQGETQYF. The CDR3, as DNA: TGCAGTGCCAGAAGACCAGGGCAGGGGGAGACCCAGTACTTC.

The gene calls are TRBV30 and TRBJ2-5, with 7 bases fitting TRBD1. V shed 6 bases and J 1 base; nucleotides not matched to a gene: 2. The CDR3 runs to 12 residues. Germline values: CDR1 GTSNPN, CDR2 SVGIG (reference sequence). The CDR3 loop is CACGQAQETQYF. In DNA, the CDR3 is TGTGCCTGCGGACAGGCCCAAGAGACCCAGTACTTC. The full variable domain, in which reference TRBV30 and TRBJ2-5 provide the parts outside the CDR3, is SQTIHQWPATLVQPVGSPLSLECTVEGTSNPNLYWYRQAAGRGLQLLFYSVGIGQISSEVPQNLSASRPQDRQFILSSKKLLLSDSGFYLCACGQAQETQYFGPGTRLLVL.

This clonotype occurred a few times. The DNA of the CDR3 is TGTGCCAGCAGTGGGCGCGAGACCCAGTACTTC. Residues: CASSGRETQYF. The chain joins TRBV2 to TRBJ2-5; no definite D call. The V end was cut by 4 bases, the J end by 5 bases, with 5 bases between. The CDR3 sequence is 11 residues long. The germline V gene encodes CDR1 SNHLY and CDR2 FYNNEI.

At least ten counts were recorded for this clonotype. J is TRBJ2-3 and V is TRBV6-4, with D hard to call. The CDR3 sequence is 14 residues long. Trimming removed 3 bases at V and 4 bases at J, with 11 bases between. CDR1 MRHNA and CDR2 SNTAGT come from the germline V gene. This chain's CDR3 is CASSDQPWADTQYF. The CDR3 bases are TGTGCCAGCAGTGATCAGCCCTGGGCAGATACGCAGTATTTT.

CDR3 region: CASSPNGLAGAYEQYF. The CDR3 DNA sequence: TGTGCCAGCAGTCCAAATGGACTAGCGGGGGCCTACGAGCAGTACTTC. This chain uses TRBV7-2 with TRBJ2-7; 13 bases agree with TRBD2. This CDR3 is built from 16 residues. Germline CDR1 and CDR2: SGHTA and FQGNSA. J lost 2 bases, V lost 6 bases, and 7 bases had no gene match. The whole variable domain, filled in from reference TRBV7-2 and TRBJ2-7, reads GAGVSQSPSNKVTEKGKDVELRCDPISGHTALYWYRQSLGQGLEFLIYFQGNSAPDKSGLPSDRFSAERTGGSVSTLTIQRTQQEDSAVYLCASSPNGLAGAYEQYFGPGTRLTVT.

This clonotype was seen many times. This chain uses TRBV20-1 with TRBJ1-1; D is unresolved. Germline V gene sequence: CDR1 DFQATT, CDR2 SNEGSKA (reference sequence). CDR3 length: 13 amino acids. Trimming cost V 3 bases and J 5 bases, with 13 bases left between them. CDR3: CSARAGERTEAFF. The CDR3 coding sequence is TGCAGTGCTAGGGCTGGGGAACGGACTGAAGCTTTCTTT.

This clonotype was seen more than once but under ten times. The gene calls are TRBV2 and TRBJ2-7, with unresolved D. Germline V gene lookup returns CDR1 SNHLY and CDR2 FYNNEI. V was pared by 3 bases and J by 9 bases, with 12 bases between. The CDR3 consists of 12 residues. CDR3 DNA: TGTGCCAGCAGTGATAGGGTCGAGCGGCAGTACTTC. Its protein is CASSDRVERQYF.

This chain uses TRBV6-6 with TRBJ2-6, with a weak D call TRBD2 (5 bases). V shed 11 bases and J shed 0 bases, with 8 bases lying between them. Germline loops: CDR1 MNHNY, CDR2 SVGAGI (reference sequence). The CDR3 length is 13 residues. CDR3 sequence reads: CASEGSGANVLTF. The CDR3 DNA sequence: TGTGCCTCCGAGGGCTCTGGGGCCAACGTCCTGACTTTC.

The V and J genes are TRBV7-9 and TRBJ1-5; D unclear. CDR1 and CDR2 from the germline V gene are SEHNR and FQNEAQ (reference sequence). The CDR3 has 13 residues. With 1 base removed from V and 5 bases from J, the gap between germline ends came to 6 bases. CDR3 residues: CASSLEVDQPQHF. CDR3 DNA: TGTGCCAGCAGCTTAGAAGTCGATCAGCCCCAGCATTTT.

At least ten counts were recorded for this clonotype. The rearrangement uses TRBV15 and TRBJ2-7, with D tentatively TRBD2 (5 bases). The CDR3 covers 14 residues. Trimming cost V 6 bases and J 2 bases, with 14 bases left between them. Germline values: CDR1 LNHNV, CDR2 YYDKDF (reference sequence). CDR3 sequence: CATRAIGNPYEQYF. The DNA for the CDR3 is TGTGCCACCAGGGCCATCGGGAACCCCTACGAGCAGTACTTC.